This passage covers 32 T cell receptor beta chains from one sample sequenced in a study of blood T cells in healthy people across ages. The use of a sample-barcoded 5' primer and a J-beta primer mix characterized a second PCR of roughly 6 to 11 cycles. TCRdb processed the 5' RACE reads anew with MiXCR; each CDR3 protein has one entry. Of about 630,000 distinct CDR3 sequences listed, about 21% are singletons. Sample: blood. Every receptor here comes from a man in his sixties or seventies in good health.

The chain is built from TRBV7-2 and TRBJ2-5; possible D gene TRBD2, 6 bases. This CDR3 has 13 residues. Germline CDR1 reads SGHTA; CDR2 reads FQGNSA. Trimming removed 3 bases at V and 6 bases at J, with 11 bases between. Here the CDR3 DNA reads TGTGCCAGCAGCTTGGGCGGGATGAAGACCCAGTACTTC. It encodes CASSLGGMKTQYF.

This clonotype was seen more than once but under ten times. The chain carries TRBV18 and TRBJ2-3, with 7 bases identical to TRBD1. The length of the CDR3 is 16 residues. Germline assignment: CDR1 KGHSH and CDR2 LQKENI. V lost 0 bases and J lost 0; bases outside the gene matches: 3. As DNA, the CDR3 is TGTGCCAGCTCACCACCGACAGGGCCTAGCACAGATACGCAGTATTTT. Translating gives CASSPPTGPSTDTQYF. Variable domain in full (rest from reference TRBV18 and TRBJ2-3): NAGVMQNPRHLVRRRGQEARLRCSPMKGHSHVYWYRQLPEEGLKFMVYLQKENIIDESGMPKERFSAEFPKEGPSILRIQQVVRGDSAAYFCASSPPTGPSTDTQYFGPGTRLTVL.

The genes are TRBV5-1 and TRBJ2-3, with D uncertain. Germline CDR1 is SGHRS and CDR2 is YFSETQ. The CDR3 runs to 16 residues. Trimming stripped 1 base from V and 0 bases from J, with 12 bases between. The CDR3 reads CASSLSVYASTDTQYF. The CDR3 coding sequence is TGCGCCAGCAGCTTGTCGGTCTATGCTAGCACAGATACGCAGTATTTT.

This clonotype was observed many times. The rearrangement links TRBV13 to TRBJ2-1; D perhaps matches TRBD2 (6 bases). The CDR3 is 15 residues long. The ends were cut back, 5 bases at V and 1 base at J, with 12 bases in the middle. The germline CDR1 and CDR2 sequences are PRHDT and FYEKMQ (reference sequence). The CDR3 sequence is CASSILALSYNEQFF. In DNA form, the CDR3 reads TGTGCCAGCAGCATCCTAGCGCTATCCTACAATGAGCAGTTCTTC.

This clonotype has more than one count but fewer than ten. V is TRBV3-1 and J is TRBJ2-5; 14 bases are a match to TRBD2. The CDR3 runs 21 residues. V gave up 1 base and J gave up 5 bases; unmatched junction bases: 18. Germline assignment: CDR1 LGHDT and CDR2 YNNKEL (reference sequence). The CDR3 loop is CASSQVANRGLAGVDRETQYF. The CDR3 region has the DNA TGTGCCAGCAGCCAAGTTGCCAATAGGGGACTAGCGGGAGTGGATAGGGAGACCCAGTACTTC.

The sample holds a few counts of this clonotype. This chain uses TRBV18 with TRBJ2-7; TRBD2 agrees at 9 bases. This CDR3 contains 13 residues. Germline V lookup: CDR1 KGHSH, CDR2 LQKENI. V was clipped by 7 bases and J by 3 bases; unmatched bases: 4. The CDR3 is CASFLSGSYEQYF. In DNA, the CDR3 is TGTGCCAGCTTCCTTAGCGGGAGCTACGAGCAGTACTTC.

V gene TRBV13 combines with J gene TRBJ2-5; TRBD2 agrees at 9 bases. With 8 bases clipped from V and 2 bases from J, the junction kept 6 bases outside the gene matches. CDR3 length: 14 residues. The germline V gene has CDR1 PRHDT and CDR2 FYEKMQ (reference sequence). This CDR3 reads CASSSGRWQETQYF. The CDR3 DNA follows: TGTGCCAGCTCGAGCGGGAGGTGGCAAGAGACCCAGTACTTC.

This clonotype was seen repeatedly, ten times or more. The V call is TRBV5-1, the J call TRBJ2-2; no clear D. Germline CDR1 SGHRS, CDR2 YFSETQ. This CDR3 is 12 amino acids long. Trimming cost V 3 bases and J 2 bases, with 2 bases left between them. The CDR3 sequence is CASSSNTGELFF. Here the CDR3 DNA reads TGCGCCAGCAGCTCTAACACCGGGGAGCTGTTTTTT.

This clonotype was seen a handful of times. CDR3 DNA sequence: TGCAGTGCTAGAGATCCGGCTAGCGGGAGGACAGATACGCAGTATTTT. It translates to CSARDPASGRTDTQYF. The genes are TRBV20-1 and TRBJ2-3, with 11 bases identical to TRBD2. Germline assignment: CDR1 DFQATT and CDR2 SNEGSKA (reference sequence). The CDR3 runs to 16 residues. The ends lost 0 bases at V and 3 bases at J; junction bases unmatched: 5.

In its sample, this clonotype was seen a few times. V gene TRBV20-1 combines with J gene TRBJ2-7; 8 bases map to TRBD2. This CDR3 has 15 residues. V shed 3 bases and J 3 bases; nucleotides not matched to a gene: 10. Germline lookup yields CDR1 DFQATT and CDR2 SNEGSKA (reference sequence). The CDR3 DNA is TGCAGTGCTAGTGATCAGCGGGAGAACCGCTACGAGCAGTACTTC. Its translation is CSASDQRENRYEQYF.

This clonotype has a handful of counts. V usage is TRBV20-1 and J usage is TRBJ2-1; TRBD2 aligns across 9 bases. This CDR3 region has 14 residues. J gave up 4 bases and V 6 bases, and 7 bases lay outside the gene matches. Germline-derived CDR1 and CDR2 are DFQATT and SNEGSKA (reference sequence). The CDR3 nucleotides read TGCAGTGCCAGCCGGCTAGCGGGATACAATGAGCAGTTCTTC. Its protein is CSASRLAGYNEQFF.

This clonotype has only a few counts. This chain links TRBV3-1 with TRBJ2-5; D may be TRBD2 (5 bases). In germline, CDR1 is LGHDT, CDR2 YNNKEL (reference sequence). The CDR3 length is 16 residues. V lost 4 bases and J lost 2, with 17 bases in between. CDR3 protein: CASSPRRADKQETQYF. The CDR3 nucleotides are TGTGCCAGCAGCCCCCGGCGGGCAGATAAACAAGAGACCCAGTACTTC.

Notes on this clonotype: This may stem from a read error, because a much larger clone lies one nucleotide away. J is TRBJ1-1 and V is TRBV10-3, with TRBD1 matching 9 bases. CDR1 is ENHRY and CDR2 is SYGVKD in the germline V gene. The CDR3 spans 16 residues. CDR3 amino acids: CAIRSVTGGLNTEALF. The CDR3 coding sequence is TGTGCCATCAGGTCGGTAACAGGGGGCTTGAACACTGAAGCTCTCTTT.

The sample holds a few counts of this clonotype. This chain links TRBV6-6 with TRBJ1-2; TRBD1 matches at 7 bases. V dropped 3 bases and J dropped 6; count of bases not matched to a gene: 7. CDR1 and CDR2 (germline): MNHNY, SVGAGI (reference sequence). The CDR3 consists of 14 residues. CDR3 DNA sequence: TGTGCCAGCAGTTATGGAGGGGGCGTAGATGGCTACACCTTC. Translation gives CASSYGGGVDGYTF.

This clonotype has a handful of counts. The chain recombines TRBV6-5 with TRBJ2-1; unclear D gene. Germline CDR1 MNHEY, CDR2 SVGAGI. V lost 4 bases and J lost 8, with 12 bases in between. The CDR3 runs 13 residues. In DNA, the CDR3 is TGTGCCAGCAGTTTTACCAACCCGGATGAGCAGTTCTTC. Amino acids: CASSFTNPDEQFF.

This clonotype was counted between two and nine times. The CDR3 sequence is CASSWAVAETQYF. The DNA for the CDR3 is TGTGCCAGCAGCTGGGCAGTGGCAGAGACCCAGTACTTC. V gene TRBV12-3 or TRBV12-4 combines with J gene TRBJ2-5; no definite D call. Deletions cut 6 bases from V and 4 bases from J, with 12 bases between. The CDR3 contains 13 residues.

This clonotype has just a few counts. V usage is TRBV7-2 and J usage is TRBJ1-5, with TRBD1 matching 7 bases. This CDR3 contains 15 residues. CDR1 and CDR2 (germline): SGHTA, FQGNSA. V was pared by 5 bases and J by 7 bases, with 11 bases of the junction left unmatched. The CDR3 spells CASSPSRQGWQPQHF. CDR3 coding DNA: TGTGCCAGCAGCCCCTCCCGACAGGGTTGGCAGCCCCAGCATTTT.

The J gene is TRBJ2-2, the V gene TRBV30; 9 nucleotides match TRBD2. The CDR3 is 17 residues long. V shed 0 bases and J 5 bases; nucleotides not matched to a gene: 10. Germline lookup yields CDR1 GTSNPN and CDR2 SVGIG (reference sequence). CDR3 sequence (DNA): TGTGCCTGGAGTGTACCCTCGGCGGGAGGGAATACCGGGGAGCTGTTTTTT. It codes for CAWSVPSAGGNTGELFF.

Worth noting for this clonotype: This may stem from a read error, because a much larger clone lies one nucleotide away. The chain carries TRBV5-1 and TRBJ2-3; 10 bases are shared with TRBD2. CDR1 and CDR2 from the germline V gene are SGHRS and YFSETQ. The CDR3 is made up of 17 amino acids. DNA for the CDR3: TGCGCCAGCAGCTTGGGGAGAGCGGGAGGGCCGGAAGATACGCAGTGTTTT. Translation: CASSLGRAGGPEDTQCF.

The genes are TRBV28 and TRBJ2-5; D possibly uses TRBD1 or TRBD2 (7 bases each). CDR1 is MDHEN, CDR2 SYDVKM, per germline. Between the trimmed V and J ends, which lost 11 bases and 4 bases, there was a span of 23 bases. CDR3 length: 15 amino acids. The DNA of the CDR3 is TGTGCCGCCAGGGGGGGGCAAAAGGCCCCAGAGACCCAGTACTTC. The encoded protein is CAARGGQKAPETQYF.

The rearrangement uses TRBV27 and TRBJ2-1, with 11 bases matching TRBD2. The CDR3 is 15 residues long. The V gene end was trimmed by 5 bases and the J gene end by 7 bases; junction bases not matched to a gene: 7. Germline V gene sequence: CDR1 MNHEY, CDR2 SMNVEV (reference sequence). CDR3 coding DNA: TGTGCCAGCAGTGCCGTAGCGGGAGGGCCTAATGAGCAGTTCTTC. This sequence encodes CASSAVAGGPNEQFF.

The CDR3 region is CASSATQWKSTDTQYF. As DNA, the CDR3 is TGTGCCAGCAGTGCGACACAGTGGAAGTCCACAGATACGCAGTATTTT. V is TRBV25-1 and J is TRBJ2-3; D is unresolved. CDR1 MGHDK and CDR2 SYGVNS come from the germline V gene. This CDR3 contains 16 residues. V lost 4 bases, J lost 2 bases, and 16 bases lay in between.

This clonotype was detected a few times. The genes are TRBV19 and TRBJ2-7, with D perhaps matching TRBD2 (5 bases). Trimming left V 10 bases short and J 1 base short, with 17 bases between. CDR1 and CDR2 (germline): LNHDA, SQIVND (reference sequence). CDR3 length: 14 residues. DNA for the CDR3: TGTGCCAATCCAAGTGGAAGAGGGTCCTACGAGCAGTACTTC. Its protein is CANPSGRGSYEQYF.

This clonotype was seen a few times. The CDR3 loop is CSAAPGEAQYF. DNA of the CDR3: TGCAGTGCAGCTCCTGGGGAGGCCCAGTACTTC. J is TRBJ2-1 and V is TRBV20-1; D might be TRBD2 (6 bases). Matching the DNA end better, TRBJ2-5 makes the J call doubtful. This CDR3 comprises 11 residues. Germline-derived CDR1 and CDR2 are DFQATT and SNEGSKA (reference sequence).

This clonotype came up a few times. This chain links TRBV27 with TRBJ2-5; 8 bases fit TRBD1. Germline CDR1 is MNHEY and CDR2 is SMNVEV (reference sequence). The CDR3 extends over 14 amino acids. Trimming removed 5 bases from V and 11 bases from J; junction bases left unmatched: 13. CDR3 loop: CASSLSGTGKSQYF. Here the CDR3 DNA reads TGTGCCAGCAGTCTTTCCGGGACAGGAAAGTCGCAGTACTTC.

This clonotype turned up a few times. CDR3 loop: CASSNQTGEAFF. CDR3 DNA sequence: TGTGCCAGCAGTAACCAAACAGGGGAAGCTTTCTTT. The chain employs TRBV12-3 or TRBV12-4 and TRBJ1-1, with D possibly being TRBD1 (6 bases). V lost 5 bases, J lost 8 bases, and 12 bases lay in between. CDR3 length: 12 amino acids.

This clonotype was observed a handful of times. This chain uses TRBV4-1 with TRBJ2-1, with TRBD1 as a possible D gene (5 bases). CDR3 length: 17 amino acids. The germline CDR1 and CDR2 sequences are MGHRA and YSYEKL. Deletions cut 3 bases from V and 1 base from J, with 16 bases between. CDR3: CASSHGSAQGSYNEQFF. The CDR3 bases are TGCGCCAGCAGCCACGGGTCGGCCCAGGGTTCCTACAATGAGCAGTTCTTC.

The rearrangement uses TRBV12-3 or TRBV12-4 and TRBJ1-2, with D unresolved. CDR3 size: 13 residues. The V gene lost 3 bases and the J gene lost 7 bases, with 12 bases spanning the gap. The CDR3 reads CASSLKEFGGYTF. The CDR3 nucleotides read TGTGCCAGCAGTTTGAAAGAGTTTGGTGGCTACACCTTC.

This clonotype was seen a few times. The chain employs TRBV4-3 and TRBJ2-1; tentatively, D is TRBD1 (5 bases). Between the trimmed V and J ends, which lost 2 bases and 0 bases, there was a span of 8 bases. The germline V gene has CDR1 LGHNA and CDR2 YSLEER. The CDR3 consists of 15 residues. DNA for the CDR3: TGCGCCAGCAGCCAATCCCAGGGCTCCTACAATGAGCAGTTCTTC. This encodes CASSQSQGSYNEQFF.

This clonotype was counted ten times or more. CDR3 in amino acids: CASSQGLAGGPIGELFF. CDR3 DNA: TGCGCCAGCAGCCAGGGACTAGCGGGAGGGCCGATCGGGGAGCTGTTTTTT. This chain connects TRBV4-3 to TRBJ2-2, with 16 positions matching TRBD2. Per germline, CDR1 LGHNA and CDR2 YSLEER. The CDR3 length is 17 residues. Losses at the gene ends were 3 bases for V and 7 bases for J; bases not matched to a gene: 5.

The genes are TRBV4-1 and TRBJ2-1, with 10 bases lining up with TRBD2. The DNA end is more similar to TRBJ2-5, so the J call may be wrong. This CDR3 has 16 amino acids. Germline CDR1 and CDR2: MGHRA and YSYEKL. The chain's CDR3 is CASSQVLAGAQETQYF. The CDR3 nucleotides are TGCGCCAGCAGCCAAGTTCTAGCGGGAGCCCAAGAGACCCAGTACTTC.

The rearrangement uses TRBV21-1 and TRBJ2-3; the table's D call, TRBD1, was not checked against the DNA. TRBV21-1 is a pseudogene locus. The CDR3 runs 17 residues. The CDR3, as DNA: TGTGCCAGCAGCAAACCACGACAGGGGGCGGTCACAGATACGCAGTATTTT. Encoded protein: CASSKPRQGAVTDTQYF.